What follows is one TCR beta chain and its context. Its antigen is not identified. These data belong to a study of identical twins' blood T cells. The ends lost 7 bases at V and 5 bases at J; junction bases unmatched: 6. This CDR3 is built from 13 residues. Germline V gene lookup returns CDR1 DFQATT and CDR2 SNEGSKA (reference sequence). Sample barcodes were added at both library ends during cDNA synthesis. Each CDR3 protein is one row after TCRdb ran MiXCR on the 5' RACE reads. The sample has a few hundred thousand distinct CDR3 sequences; roughly 30% are singletons. Study outcomes and limitations: Shared CDR3 clonotype counts between two donors mainly tracked the product of their cloneset sizes, twins included. Environmental influences on twin similarity could not be excluded. Even for out-of-frame TCRbeta, twins reportedly shared V gene usage much more than unrelated donors.

The clonotype originates from a woman aged 18 to 55 in good health. Sequencing was carried out using PBMCs. The chain links TRBV20-1 to TRBJ2-1; 9 bases map to TRBD2. The CDR3 nucleotides read TGCAGTGTTCCGGGACTAGCTGACAATGAGCAGTTCTTC. Protein: CSVPGLADNEQFF.